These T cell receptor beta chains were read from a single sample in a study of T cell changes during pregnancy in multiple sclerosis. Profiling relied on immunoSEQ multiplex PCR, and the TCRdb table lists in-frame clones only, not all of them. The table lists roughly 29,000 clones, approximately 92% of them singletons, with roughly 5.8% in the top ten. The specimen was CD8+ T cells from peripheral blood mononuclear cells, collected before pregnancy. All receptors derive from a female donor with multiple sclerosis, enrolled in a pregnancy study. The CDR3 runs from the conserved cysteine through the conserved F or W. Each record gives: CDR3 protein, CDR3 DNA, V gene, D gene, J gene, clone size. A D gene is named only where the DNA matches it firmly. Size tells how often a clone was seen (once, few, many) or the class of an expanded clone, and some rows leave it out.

CDR3: CATSWPQGSYNEQFF
DNA: TGTGCCACCAGCTGGCCTCAGGGGTCCTACAATGAGCAGTTCTTC
V: TRBV15
D: NA
J: TRBJ2-1
size: NA

CDR3: CASRLAYLNLNPSTDTQYF
DNA: TGTGCAAGTCGCTTAGCCTACCTTAACCTCAACCCTAGCACAGATACGCAGTATTTT
V: TRBV12-2
D: NA
J: TRBJ2-3
size: NA

CDR3: CASSLVRGGEQYF
DNA: TGCGCCAGCAGCTTGGTACGGGGAGGCGAGCAGTACTTC
V: TRBV5-1
D: NA
J: TRBJ2-7
size: NA

CDR3: CASSSGQGALYEQYF
DNA: TGTGCCAGCAGCTCCGGACAGGGGGCGCTATACGAGCAGTACTTC
V: TRBV28
D: TRBD1
J: TRBJ2-7
size: few

CDR3: CASSSRDRGNTEAFF
DNA: TGTGCCAGTAGTAGTCGGGACAGGGGGAACACTGAAGCTTTCTTT
V: TRBV19
D: TRBD1
J: TRBJ1-1
size: NA

CDR3: CASSPLTGQETQYF
DNA: TGTGCCAGCAGCCCACTGACAGGGCAAGAGACCCAGTACTTC
V: TRBV6-5
D: TRBD1
J: TRBJ2-5
size: NA

CDR3: CAISEFVNEQFF
DNA: TGTGCCATCAGTGAGTTCGTCAATGAGCAGTTCTTC
V: TRBV10-3
D: NA
J: TRBJ2-1
size: NA

CDR3: CASSQGFPGKLFF
DNA: TGTGCCAGCAGCCAGGGTTTCCCGGGAAAACTGTTTTTT
V: TRBV6-6
D: NA
J: TRBJ1-4
size: NA

CDR3: CASSLDLRRGQGFRDTQYF
DNA: TGTGCCAGCAGCTTAGATCTCCGGCGGGGACAGGGTTTTCGTGATACGCAGTATTTT
V: TRBV7-6
D: TRBD1
J: TRBJ2-3
size: NA

CDR3: CASLQHRDLNYGYTF
DNA: TGTGCCAGTTTACAGCACAGGGATCTTAACTATGGCTACACCTTC
V: TRBV2
D: NA
J: TRBJ1-2
size: NA

CDR3: CASSLDLTSGLLYTGELFF
DNA: TGTGCCAGCAGTTTGGATCTAACTAGCGGGTTACTTTACACCGGGGAGCTGTTTTTT
V: TRBV28
D: TRBD2
J: TRBJ2-2
size: NA

CDR3: CASSFTAGFSGGDTGELFF
DNA: TGTGCCAGCAGCTTCACGGCCGGGTTCAGCGGGGGGGACACCGGGGAGCTGTTTTTT
V: TRBV4-2
D: TRBD2
J: TRBJ2-2
size: NA

CDR3: CASSYGLAGAVVAGELFF
DNA: TGTGCCAGCAGCTACGGACTAGCGGGAGCGGTGGTAGCCGGGGAGCTGTTTTTT
V: TRBV5-5
D: TRBD2
J: TRBJ2-2
size: NA

CDR3: CATSRGRQGSSYEQYF
DNA: TGTGCCACCAGCAGAGGAAGACAGGGAAGCTCCTACGAGCAGTACTTC
V: TRBV15
D: TRBD1
J: TRBJ2-7
size: few

CDR3: CASSFQGAYTEAFF
DNA: TGTGCCAGCAGTTTTCAGGGTGCGTACACTGAAGCTTTCTTT
V: TRBV28
D: NA
J: TRBJ1-1
size: NA

CDR3: CASSLGATMNTEAFF
DNA: TGTGCCAGCAGTTTAGGAGCCACCATGAACACTGAAGCTTTCTTT
V: TRBV27
D: NA
J: TRBJ1-1
size: NA

CDR3: CASSDGAGGKETQYF
DNA: TGTGCCAGCAGCGATGGAGCGGGGGGAAAAGAGACCCAGTACTTC
V: TRBV9
D: TRBD2
J: TRBJ2-5
size: NA

CDR3: CASSAGTSGGAVQFF
DNA: TGTGCCAGCAGTGCGGGGACTAGCGGGGGGGCGGTGCAGTTCTTC
V: TRBV2
D: TRBD2
J: TRBJ2-1
size: NA

CDR3: CASSLVAGTDYGYTF
DNA: TGTGCCAGCAGCCTCGTTGCCGGGACAGACTACGGCTACACCTTC
V: TRBV7-9
D: TRBD1
J: TRBJ1-2
size: few

CDR3: CAWRGLDYEQYF
DNA: TGTGCCTGGAGAGGACTGGACTACGAGCAGTACTTC
V: TRBV30
D: NA
J: TRBJ2-7
size: NA

CDR3: CASSRLESSYNEQFF
DNA: TGTGCCAGCAGCCGATTGGAGAGCTCCTACAATGAGCAGTTCTTC
V: TRBV14
D: NA
J: TRBJ2-1
size: NA

CDR3: CAWSSGTHPYEQYF
DNA: TGTGCCTGGTCCTCCGGGACTCACCCTTACGAGCAGTACTTC
V: TRBV30
D: NA
J: TRBJ2-7
size: NA

CDR3: CASRARGGYEQYF
DNA: TGTGCCAGCAGGGCCCGAGGGGGTTACGAGCAGTACTTC
V: TRBV11-2
D: NA
J: TRBJ2-7
size: NA

CDR3: CASSLAGTGGLDEQFF
DNA: TGCGCCAGCAGCTTGGCCGGGACAGGGGGCTTGGATGAGCAGTTCTTC
V: TRBV5-1
D: TRBD1
J: TRBJ2-1
size: once

CDR3: CASSLLAGGLQETQYF
DNA: TGTGCCAGCAGTTTACTAGCGGGAGGCCTCCAAGAGACCCAGTACTTC
V: TRBV27
D: TRBD2
J: TRBJ2-5
size: NA

CDR3: CASSLEVGRSQPQHF
DNA: TGTGCCAGCAGCTTGGAGGTGGGGCGAAGTCAGCCCCAGCATTTT
V: TRBV5-5
D: NA
J: TRBJ1-5
size: NA

CDR3: CASSHSGGAYNEQFF
DNA: TGTGCCAGCAGCCATAGCGGGGGGGCCTACAATGAGCAGTTCTTC
V: TRBV7-7
D: TRBD2
J: TRBJ2-1
size: NA

CDR3: CASSLGQAYNEQFF
DNA: TGTGCCAGCAGCTTAGGACAGGCCTACAATGAGCAGTTCTTC
V: TRBV7-2
D: NA
J: TRBJ2-1
size: NA

CDR3: CASSLTRVNTEAFF
DNA: TGTGCCAGCAGTTTAACCAGGGTGAACACTGAAGCTTTCTTT
V: TRBV27
D: NA
J: TRBJ1-1
size: NA

CDR3: CASSTDRTATYEQYF
DNA: TGCGCCAGCAGCACGGACAGGACCGCGACCTACGAGCAGTACTTC
V: TRBV5-1
D: TRBD1
J: TRBJ2-7
size: NA

CDR3: CATSKLAGLDEQYF
DNA: TGTGCCACCAGCAAACTAGCGGGACTCGACGAGCAGTACTTC
V: TRBV15
D: TRBD2
J: TRBJ2-7
size: NA

CDR3: CASSLVTAGELFF
DNA: TGTGCCAGCAGCTTAGTGACTGCCGGGGAGCTGTTTTTT
V: TRBV11-2
D: NA
J: TRBJ2-2
size: NA

CDR3: CASSPWDTKETQYF
DNA: TGTGCCAGCAGTCCTTGGGACACGAAAGAGACCCAGTACTTC
V: TRBV27
D: NA
J: TRBJ2-5
size: NA

CDR3: CASSQSPSGREGDEQFF
DNA: TGCGCCAGCAGCCAATCCCCTAGCGGGAGGGAGGGGGATGAGCAGTTCTTC
V: TRBV4-1
D: TRBD2
J: TRBJ2-1
size: NA

CDR3: CAIRPGTGLLANYGYTF
DNA: TGTGCCATCAGACCCGGGACAGGACTTTTAGCTAACTATGGCTACACCTTC
V: TRBV10-3
D: TRBD1
J: TRBJ1-2
size: once

CDR3: CASSIRLAAHNEQFF
DNA: TGTGCCAGCAGCATTAGACTAGCGGCTCACAATGAGCAGTTCTTC
V: TRBV5-4
D: TRBD2
J: TRBJ2-1
size: NA

CDR3: CASSLSTIAYEQYF
DNA: TGTGCCAGCAGCTTAAGCACGATAGCCTACGAGCAGTACTTC
V: TRBV7-9
D: NA
J: TRBJ2-7
size: once

CDR3: CASSAGTGVTDTQYF
DNA: TGTGCCAGCAGTGCCGGGACAGGGGTCACAGATACGCAGTATTTT
V: TRBV6-4
D: TRBD1
J: TRBJ2-3
size: NA

CDR3: CASSLGALDRGLFF
DNA: TGCGCCAGCAGCTTGGGGGCGTTGGACAGGGGCCTGTTTTTT
V: TRBV5-1
D: TRBD1
J: TRBJ1-4
size: NA

CDR3: CASSPQGASTDTQYF
DNA: TGTGCCAGCAGCCCACAGGGGGCGAGCACAGATACGCAGTATTTT
V: TRBV7-3
D: TRBD1
J: TRBJ2-3
size: NA

CDR3: CASSLVQGGYEQYF
DNA: TGCGCCAGCAGCTTGGTGCAGGGGGGATACGAGCAGTACTTC
V: TRBV5-1
D: NA
J: TRBJ2-7
size: NA

CDR3: CASSTGMYLYTF
DNA: TGTGCCAGTAGTACAGGGATGTACCTCTACACCTTC
V: TRBV19
D: NA
J: TRBJ1-2
size: NA

CDR3: CASSLGAYNEQFF
DNA: TGTGCCAGCAGCTTAGGGGCGTACAATGAGCAGTTCTTC
V: TRBV5-4
D: NA
J: TRBJ2-1
size: NA

CDR3: CASSYRRGEQFF
DNA: TGTGCCAGCAGCTACCGAAGGGGTGAGCAGTTCTTC
V: TRBV27
D: NA
J: TRBJ2-1
size: NA

CDR3: CATRDSYTEAFF
DNA: TGTGCCACCCGGGACTCTTACACTGAAGCTTTCTTT
V: TRBV19
D: NA
J: TRBJ1-1
size: NA

CDR3: CASSPTTYEQYF
DNA: TGTGCCAGCTCACCAACAACCTACGAGCAGTACTTC
V: TRBV18
D: NA
J: TRBJ2-7
size: NA

CDR3: CASGLARGRPQYF
DNA: TGTGCCAGCGGACTAGCACGTGGTAGGCCCCAGTACTTC
V: TRBV27
D: TRBD2
J: TRBJ2-5
size: NA

CDR3: CASSLAGSGNTIYF
DNA: TGTGCCAGCAGCTTGGCAGGGTCGGGAAACACCATATATTTT
V: TRBV5-5
D: NA
J: TRBJ1-3
size: NA